These 28 T cell receptor beta chains came from one sample sequenced in a study of CD8+ T cells in alopecia areata. Extraction of RNA preceded its reverse transcription into cDNA, which served as the sequencing template. Clones were read by immunoSEQ multiplex PCR, and TCRdb kept only the in-frame ones, dropping some. Seen here are more than 95,000 clones, roughly 50% observed once, and the top ten hold roughly a tenth. Sample: NKG2D-low CD8+ T cells sorted from blood. The source is a human donor with alopecia areata.

This rearrangement joins TRBV29-1 to TRBJ2-5; the match to TRBD1 covers 11 bases. Germline V CDR1 and CDR2: SQVTM, ANQGSEA. There are 16 residues in the CDR3. V lost 4 bases to trimming and J lost 5 bases; unmatched junction nucleotides: 12. CDR3: CSVGGTGGDHVETQYF. CDR3 nucleotide sequence: TGCAGCGTTGGAGGGACAGGGGGTGACCACGTGGAGACCCAGTACTTC.

CDR3 residues: CASSSPDTITGGYTF. The CDR3, as DNA: TGTGCCAGCAGCTCCCCGGACACTATTACGGGGGGCTACACCTTC. The chain carries TRBV7-9 and TRBJ1-2, with a tentative D call TRBD1 (5 bases). The ends were cut back, 4 bases at V and 8 bases at J, with 20 bases in the middle. Germline-derived CDR1 and CDR2 are SEHNR and FQNEAQ (reference sequence). The CDR3 sequence is 15 residues long.

This clone was seen a few times. The chain carries TRBV2 and TRBJ2-1; D might be TRBD2 (6 bases). Deletions cut 10 bases from V and 5 bases from J, with 12 bases between. Germline assignment: CDR1 SNHLY and CDR2 FYNNEI. The CDR3 totals 12 residues. The CDR3: CATFASDNEQFF. The CDR3, as DNA: TGTGCCACCTTCGCTAGCGACAATGAGCAGTTCTTC.

Concerning this clone itself: The germline gene is not matched at one end of the junction; a read error may be the cause. This chain joins TRBV9 and TRBJ2-1; D possibly corresponds to TRBD1 (6 bases). Per germline, CDR1 SGDLS and CDR2 YYNGEE. The CDR3 is made up of 15 amino acids. CDR3 in DNA: TGTGCCAGCAGCGTAGGGGGTGGACAGCCACATGAAGGAGTCTTC. Its protein is CASSVGGGQPHEGVF.

This chain uses TRBV25-1 with TRBJ2-3; 7 bases map to TRBD2. Trimming cost V 4 bases and J 2 bases; bases outside gene matches: 6. This CDR3 has 15 amino acids. The V gene's germline CDR1 is MGHDK and CDR2 SYGVNS. In nucleotides, the CDR3 is TGTGCCAGCAGTGCCCGGGACTACCTCACAGATACGCAGTATTTT. Translation gives CASSARDYLTDTQYF. Drawing the rest from reference TRBV25-1 and TRBJ2-3, the complete variable domain is EADIYQTPRYLVIGTGKKITLECSQTMGHDKMYWYQQDPGMELHLIHYSYGVNSTEKGDLSSESTVSRIRTEHFPLTLESARPSHTSQYLCASSARDYLTDTQYFGPGTRLTVL.

The genes are TRBV27 and TRBJ1-2; 8 bases are a match to TRBD1. Germline V CDR1 and CDR2: MNHEY, SMNVEV (reference sequence). The CDR3 runs 13 residues. The junction had 8 bases not matched to a gene; V was cut back by 8 bases and J by 6 bases. The CDR3 is CASGQGDPHGYTF. The CDR3 DNA is TGTGCCAGCGGACAGGGAGATCCCCATGGCTACACCTTC.

The chain joins TRBV29-1 to TRBJ2-7, with D possibly matching TRBD1 (5 bases). Trimming left V 4 bases short and J 6 bases short, with 16 bases between. Germline V gene sequence: CDR1 SQVTM, CDR2 ANQGSEA. This CDR3 has 13 amino acids. CDR3 in amino acids: CSVVRPRAGEQYF. CDR3 DNA: TGCAGCGTTGTACGGCCCAGGGCTGGCGAGCAGTACTTC.

V is TRBV13 and J is TRBJ2-5; either TRBD1 or TRBD2 may fit D (5 bases each). The germline gives CDR1 PRHDT, CDR2 FYEKMQ (reference sequence). Deletions cut 4 bases from V and 4 bases from J, with 19 bases between. There are 16 residues in the CDR3. The CDR3 loop is CASSSPGPAAPETQYF. CDR3 DNA sequence: TGTGCCAGCAGCTCCCCGGGACCTGCGGCACCAGAGACCCAGTACTTC.

This chain joins TRBV29-1 and TRBJ2-1; D may be TRBD2 (6 bases). Trimming stripped 3 bases from V and 6 bases from J, with 21 bases between. The V gene's germline CDR1 is SQVTM and CDR2 ANQGSEA. This CDR3 has 16 residues. The CDR3 loop reads CSVEGSSGSRGNEQFF. The CDR3 DNA is TGCAGCGTTGAGGGGTCGAGCGGCTCGCGGGGCAATGAGCAGTTCTTC.

J is TRBJ1-2 and V is TRBV7-9; tentatively, D is TRBD1 (5 bases). V lost 6 bases and J lost 6, with 17 bases in between. The CDR3 has 14 amino acids. Per the germline V gene, CDR1 is SEHNR and CDR2 is FQNEAQ (reference sequence). CDR3 nucleotides: TGTGCCAGCAGTAGGGGCCAAGGAGGGAATGGCTACACCTTC. The encoded protein is CASSRGQGGNGYTF.

V and J are TRBV28 and TRBJ2-5; possibly TRBD1 for D (6 bases). The CDR3 is made up of 17 amino acids. Trimming cost V 3 bases and J 2 bases, with 19 bases left between them. Looked up from germline, CDR1 is MDHEN and CDR2 is SYDVKM. DNA of the CDR3: TGTGCCAGCAGTTTTCCCAACCTCGACAGGTCTCAAGAGACCCAGTACTTC. Residues: CASSFPNLDRSQETQYF.

This clone was picked up a small number of times. The rearrangement uses TRBV13 and TRBJ2-7, with 8 bases lining up with TRBD1. J gave up 3 bases and V 5 bases, and 9 bases lay outside the gene matches. Germline CDR1 is PRHDT and CDR2 is FYEKMQ (reference sequence). The CDR3 covers 15 residues. DNA for the CDR3: TGTGCCAGCAGCCCCCATGGACAGGGAGACTACGAGCAGTACTTC. It codes for CASSPHGQGDYEQYF.

This clone was picked up a small number of times. This specimen includes other DNA sequences encoding the same CDR3. The chain recombines TRBV29-1 with TRBJ1-2; unclear D gene. This CDR3 is 8 amino acids long. Trimming took 3 bases from V and 8 from J, leaving 1 base between them. Germline CDR1 reads SQVTM; CDR2 reads ANQGSEA. The CDR3 sequence is CSVEGYTF. The CDR3, as DNA: TGCAGCGTTGAGGGCTACACCTTC.

This clone was picked up a small number of times. The rearrangement uses TRBV6-5 and TRBJ2-2; the match to TRBD1 covers 7 bases. CDR1 is MNHEY, CDR2 SVGAGI, per germline. The CDR3 totals 12 residues. The CDR3 loop is CGTGADTGELFF. CDR3 bases: TGTGGTACAGGGGCGGACACCGGGGAGCTGTTTTTT.

The chain uses TRBV4-2 and TRBJ2-3; TRBD2 might be the D (5 bases). Germline V gene lookup returns CDR1 LGHNA and CDR2 YNFKEQ. The CDR3 length is 18 residues. The V end was cut by 1 base, the J end by 2 bases, with 19 bases between. Here the CDR3 DNA reads TGTGCCAGCAGCCAAGTACTGGGGAGTGAACACCACACAGATACGCAGTATTTT. This sequence encodes CASSQVLGSEHHTDTQYF.

The chain carries TRBV29-1 and TRBJ2-7; a weak D match, TRBD1 (5 bases). Trimming took off 7 bases at V and 2 bases at J, with 12 bases between the two ends. CDR1 and CDR2 (germline): SQVTM, ANQGSEA. The CDR3 totals 12 residues. CDR3: CSAMTATYEQYF. As DNA, the CDR3 is TGCAGCGCTATGACAGCTACCTACGAGCAGTACTTC.

This sequence joins TRBV30 and TRBJ2-1, with 9 bases that match TRBD1. The CDR3 runs 15 residues. V trimming: 3 bases; J trimming: 4 bases; junction bases outside the gene matches: 7. CDR1 and CDR2 (germline): GTSNPN, SVGIG (reference sequence). DNA for the CDR3: TGTGCCTGGAGCCGAGGACAGGGGACATACAATGAGCAGTTCTTC. It translates to CAWSRGQGTYNEQFF.

In DNA, the CDR3 is TGTGCCAGCAGCACCGAGGGGATGTACAATGAGCAGTTCTTC. Translated: CASSTEGMYNEQFF. This chain joins TRBV9 and TRBJ2-1; D is tentatively TRBD1 or TRBD2 (5 bases each). Germline-derived CDR1 and CDR2 are SGDLS and YYNGEE. This CDR3 contains 14 residues. Trimming stripped 4 bases from V and 4 bases from J, with 12 bases between.

For this clone: In the same sample, other DNA sequences code for this CDR3. This chain uses TRBV27 with TRBJ1-2; weak D call: TRBD1 (5 bases). V was pared by 8 bases and J by 7 bases, with 11 bases between. The CDR3 length is 11 residues. Germline CDR1 reads MNHEY; CDR2 reads SMNVEV (reference sequence). The CDR3 reads CASSGSGGYTF. CDR3 coding DNA: TGTGCCAGCTCAGGGTCGGGTGGCTACACCTTC.

A few counts support this clone. The chain joins TRBV13 to TRBJ2-1; possibly TRBD1 for D (6 bases). V lost 1 base to trimming and J lost 15 bases, with 16 bases between them. This CDR3 comprises 13 residues. Germline lookup yields CDR1 PRHDT and CDR2 FYEKMQ (reference sequence). The chain's CDR3 is CASSLATQGYRFF. In DNA form, the CDR3 reads TGTGCCAGCAGCTTAGCGACACAGGGCTATCGGTTCTTC.

This clone was seen a handful of times. The V call is TRBV29-1, the J call TRBJ1-2; D not certain. This CDR3 comprises 13 residues. Germline V CDR1 and CDR2: SQVTM, ANQGSEA. V lost 4 bases to trimming and J lost 7 bases, with 16 bases between them. In DNA, the CDR3 is TGCAGCGTTGTAGGTGATAGGGAAGCTGGCTACACCTTC. Translating gives CSVVGDREAGYTF. Variable domain in full (rest from reference TRBV29-1 and TRBJ1-2): SAVISQKPSRDICQRGTSLTIQCQVDSQVTMMFWYRQQPGQSLTLIATANQGSEATYESGFVIDKFPISRPNLTFSTLTVSNMSPEDSSIYLCSVVGDREAGYTFGSGTRLTVV.

The chain is built from TRBV4-1 and TRBJ2-3, with a possible D match to TRBD1 (6 bases). Trimming removed 3 bases at V and 8 bases at J, with 12 bases between. Germline CDR1 and CDR2: MGHRA and YSYEKL. CDR3 length: 13 amino acids. The CDR3 region is CASSHRDISTQYF. The CDR3 region has the DNA TGCGCCAGCAGCCACCGGGACATTTCTACGCAGTATTTT.

The chain couples TRBV29-1 to TRBJ2-5, with unresolved D. Trimming took off 3 bases at V and 2 bases at J, with 7 bases between the two ends. Per germline, CDR1 SQVTM and CDR2 ANQGSEA. This CDR3 contains 12 residues. The CDR3: CSVEPLQETQYF. The DNA for the CDR3 is TGCAGCGTTGAGCCCCTTCAAGAGACCCAGTACTTC.

The chain employs TRBV29-1 and TRBJ2-7, with D unresolved. The CDR3 length is 12 residues. Germline V CDR1 and CDR2: SQVTM, ANQGSEA. Trimming took off 2 bases at V and 0 bases at J, with 5 bases between the two ends. CDR3 loop: CSVEHSSYEQYF. The CDR3 DNA follows: TGCAGCGTTGAACATAGCTCCTACGAGCAGTACTTC.

This clone was detected only once. J is TRBJ2-7 and V is TRBV30, with D unresolved. The CDR3 consists of 11 residues. Trimming stripped 2 bases from V and 1 base from J, with 3 bases between. Per germline, CDR1 GTSNPN and CDR2 SVGIG (reference sequence). This CDR3 is CAWSRSYEQYF. Written as DNA, the CDR3 is TGTGCCTGGAGTCGGTCCTACGAGCAGTACTTC.

V and J are TRBV4-1 and TRBJ2-2; unclear D gene. CDR3 length equals 12 residues. The V end was cut by 0 bases, the J end by 6 bases, with 2 bases between. Germline V lookup: CDR1 MGHRA, CDR2 YSYEKL. CDR3 DNA: TGCGCCAGCAGCCAAGAACCCGGGGAGCTGTTTTTT. Amino acids: CASSQEPGELFF.

CDR3 nucleotides: TGCAGCGTTGAATTTGAGGAGACCTACGAGCAGTACTTC. Translation gives CSVEFEETYEQYF. This chain joins TRBV29-1 and TRBJ2-7, with unresolved D. This CDR3 contains 13 residues. V was cut by 2 bases and J by 2 bases, with 10 bases left in between. CDR1 is SQVTM and CDR2 is ANQGSEA in the germline V gene.

The J gene is TRBJ2-5, the V gene TRBV29-1; D is undetermined. Looked up from germline, CDR1 is SQVTM and CDR2 is ANQGSEA. The CDR3 sequence is 13 residues long. V lost 4 bases and J lost 5, with 14 bases in between. CDR3 DNA: TGCAGCGTTGTGCAGCCGATCCGGGAGACCCAGTACTTC. Amino acids: CSVVQPIRETQYF.